This is a list of T cell receptor beta chains from one sample in a study of T cell responses to AZD1222 COVID-19 vaccine. Clones were read by immunoSEQ multiplex PCR, and TCRdb kept only the in-frame ones, dropping some. Here the sample spans about 110,000 clones, around 91% being singletons. Material: peripheral blood, obtained 28 days after the second AZD1222 dose. Source of these receptors: an adult who received the AZD1222 COVID-19 vaccine. CDR3s include the opening cysteine and the closing phenylalanine or tryptophan. The order of the fields is J gene, clone size, D gene, V gene, CDR3 DNA, CDR3 protein. D genes are given only for firm matches. The size entry is marked missing in some rows and otherwise reads once, few, many or a size class.

j_gene: TRBJ2-1
abundance: NA
d_gene: NA
v_gene: TRBV2
CDR3nt: TGTGCCACACTACAGAGCTCCTACAATGAGCAGTTCTTC
CDR3aa: CATLQSSYNEQFF

j_gene: TRBJ2-7
abundance: NA
d_gene: TRBD1
v_gene: TRBV7-8
CDR3nt: TGTGCCAGCAGCCCCAGGACAGGGAACTCCTACGAGCAGTACTTC
CDR3aa: CASSPRTGNSYEQYF

j_gene: TRBJ2-1
abundance: NA
d_gene: TRBD2
v_gene: TRBV7-3
CDR3nt: TGTGCCAGCGCTAGCGGGGGGCCAACCTACAATGAGCAGTTCTTC
CDR3aa: CASASGGPTYNEQFF

j_gene: TRBJ1-5
abundance: NA
d_gene: NA
v_gene: TRBV19
CDR3nt: TGTGCCAGTATGGGTCAGACCCATCAGCCCCAGCATTTT
CDR3aa: CASMGQTHQPQHF

j_gene: TRBJ2-2
abundance: NA
d_gene: TRBD1
v_gene: TRBV5-1
CDR3nt: TGCGCCAGCAGCTTCCCGACAGGGGGCAGGAACGGGGAGCTGTTTTTT
CDR3aa: CASSFPTGGRNGELFF

j_gene: TRBJ2-7
abundance: NA
d_gene: NA
v_gene: TRBV6-2/TRBV6-3
CDR3nt: TGTGCCAGCAGCCACACCGGTTACGAGCAGTACTTC
CDR3aa: CASSHTGYEQYF

j_gene: TRBJ2-7
abundance: NA
d_gene: NA
v_gene: TRBV4-1
CDR3nt: TGCGCCAGCAGCCAAGATCGGGGGTCCTACGAGCAGTACTTC
CDR3aa: CASSQDRGSYEQYF

j_gene: TRBJ1-1
abundance: NA
d_gene: TRBD1
v_gene: TRBV7-3
CDR3nt: TGTGCCAGCAGCTCAGACAGGGTAGGCACTGAAGCTTTCTTT
CDR3aa: CASSSDRVGTEAFF

j_gene: TRBJ2-5
abundance: NA
d_gene: TRBD1
v_gene: TRBV5-1
CDR3nt: TGCGCCAGCAGCTGGACAGGGGGCGAAGAGACCCAGTACTTC
CDR3aa: CASSWTGGEETQYF

j_gene: TRBJ2-5
abundance: NA
d_gene: TRBD2
v_gene: TRBV6-2/TRBV6-3
CDR3nt: TGTGCCAGCAGTTTGGGACTAGCGGGGGGGTCCCAAGAGACCCAGTACTTC
CDR3aa: CASSLGLAGGSQETQYF

j_gene: TRBJ2-7
abundance: NA
d_gene: TRBD1
v_gene: TRBV11-3
CDR3nt: TGTGCCAGCAGCCGCGGGGACAGGGGCCACGAGCAGTACTTC
CDR3aa: CASSRGDRGHEQYF

j_gene: TRBJ2-7
abundance: NA
d_gene: NA
v_gene: TRBV7-2
CDR3nt: TGTGCCAGCAGCTTAGGGTCCGGGACGGGGGCCTACGAGCAGTACTTC
CDR3aa: CASSLGSGTGAYEQYF

j_gene: TRBJ1-3
abundance: NA
d_gene: TRBD1
v_gene: TRBV5-1
CDR3nt: TGCGCCAGCAGCCACCGACAGGGGGCTGGAAACACCATATATTTT
CDR3aa: CASSHRQGAGNTIYF

j_gene: TRBJ2-7
abundance: NA
d_gene: NA
v_gene: TRBV30
CDR3nt: TGTGCCTGGATGGAAAACAGGGCGGGTGAGCAGTACTTC
CDR3aa: CAWMENRAGEQYF

j_gene: TRBJ2-2
abundance: NA
d_gene: NA
v_gene: TRBV7-3
CDR3nt: TGTGCCAGCAGCCCCCCGGACCGGACCGGGGAGCTGTTTTTT
CDR3aa: CASSPPDRTGELFF

j_gene: TRBJ2-1
abundance: NA
d_gene: NA
v_gene: TRBV6-2/TRBV6-3
CDR3nt: TGTGCCAGCAGTTACGCGGACAGAATCTACAATGAGCAGTTCTTC
CDR3aa: CASSYADRIYNEQFF

j_gene: TRBJ1-5
abundance: NA
d_gene: TRBD1
v_gene: TRBV3-1/TRBV3-2
CDR3nt: TGTGCCAGCAGCCAAGGCCTCAGACAGGGGGCCTATAGCAATCAGCCCCAGCATTTT
CDR3aa: CASSQGLRQGAYSNQPQHF

j_gene: TRBJ1-6
abundance: few
d_gene: NA
v_gene: TRBV29-1
CDR3nt: TGCAGCGTGGCAAGCTCCTATAATTCACCCCTCCACTTT
CDR3aa: CSVASSYNSPLHF

j_gene: TRBJ1-2
abundance: NA
d_gene: NA
v_gene: TRBV19
CDR3nt: TGTGCCAGTAGGTCCCCGCTGGGTCGGACTAACTATGGCTACACCTTC
CDR3aa: CASRSPLGRTNYGYTF

j_gene: TRBJ2-5
abundance: NA
d_gene: NA
v_gene: TRBV5-5
CDR3nt: TGTGCCAGCAGCGAGGGAATACAAGAGACCCAGTACTTC
CDR3aa: CASSEGIQETQYF

j_gene: TRBJ2-7
abundance: NA
d_gene: NA
v_gene: TRBV25-1
CDR3nt: TGTGCCAGCAGTGGGGTATTTTCATACGAGCAGTACTTC
CDR3aa: CASSGVFSYEQYF

j_gene: TRBJ1-1
abundance: NA
d_gene: NA
v_gene: TRBV27
CDR3nt: TGTGCCAGCGGGGGGGGACCGCAAACTGAAGCTTTCTTT
CDR3aa: CASGGGPQTEAFF

j_gene: TRBJ2-7
abundance: NA
d_gene: NA
v_gene: TRBV2
CDR3nt: TGTGCCAGCAGTGGACTAGGACGAAGCTCCTACGAGCAGTACTTC
CDR3aa: CASSGLGRSSYEQYF

j_gene: TRBJ1-3
abundance: NA
d_gene: TRBD1
v_gene: TRBV6-5
CDR3nt: TGTGCCAGCAGAAGGGACAGGGTCTCTGGAAACACCATATATTTT
CDR3aa: CASRRDRVSGNTIYF

j_gene: TRBJ1-4
abundance: few
d_gene: NA
v_gene: TRBV7-6
CDR3nt: TGTGCCAGCAGCTTGGCTGCCCCACCTACTGAAAAACTGTTTTTT
CDR3aa: CASSLAAPPTEKLFF

j_gene: TRBJ1-2
abundance: NA
d_gene: TRBD1
v_gene: TRBV5-1
CDR3nt: TGCGCCAGCAGCGTCGGACAGGGGGCGCAATATGGCTACACCTTC
CDR3aa: CASSVGQGAQYGYTF

j_gene: TRBJ2-7
abundance: few
d_gene: NA
v_gene: TRBV7-2
CDR3nt: TGTGCCAGCAGCTTACCCGCGGACCGCAGCTCCTACGAGCAGTACTTC
CDR3aa: CASSLPADRSSYEQYF

j_gene: TRBJ2-1
abundance: NA
d_gene: NA
v_gene: TRBV3-1/TRBV3-2
CDR3nt: TGTGCCAGCAGCCAAGCCCCGGGGGCTGGGGACTACAATGAGCAGTTCTTC
CDR3aa: CASSQAPGAGDYNEQFF

j_gene: TRBJ1-2
abundance: NA
d_gene: NA
v_gene: TRBV7-9
CDR3nt: TGTGCCAGCAGCTTAGTAGGGGACTATGGCTACACCTTC
CDR3aa: CASSLVGDYGYTF

j_gene: TRBJ1-1
abundance: NA
d_gene: NA
v_gene: TRBV6-5
CDR3nt: TGTGCCAGCAGTTACGTGGGTGGCAGGAAGGCTCTTGGAGCTTTCTTT
CDR3aa: CASSYVGGRKALGAFF

j_gene: TRBJ1-6
abundance: once
d_gene: NA
v_gene: TRBV9
CDR3nt: TGTGCCAGCAGCGTAGTCCCCGGGGAGTATAATTCACCCCTCCACTTT
CDR3aa: CASSVVPGEYNSPLHF

j_gene: TRBJ1-2
abundance: NA
d_gene: NA
v_gene: TRBV18
CDR3nt: TGTGCCAGCTCACCAGGGCAAGCTGGTTACTATGGCTACACCTTC
CDR3aa: CASSPGQAGYYGYTF

j_gene: TRBJ2-7
abundance: NA
d_gene: TRBD1
v_gene: TRBV19
CDR3nt: TGTGCCAGTAGTATCGAGGACTTCACCGACAGGGCGCCCTACGAGCAGTACTTC
CDR3aa: CASSIEDFTDRAPYEQYF

j_gene: TRBJ1-2
abundance: NA
d_gene: NA
v_gene: TRBV6-2/TRBV6-3
CDR3nt: TGTGCCAGCAGTCGTGGTACTAACTATGGCTACACCTTC
CDR3aa: CASSRGTNYGYTF

j_gene: TRBJ1-6
abundance: NA
d_gene: NA
v_gene: TRBV6-1
CDR3nt: TGTGCCAGCAGTGAATTCCCCGGATCACCCCTCCACTTT
CDR3aa: CASSEFPGSPLHF

j_gene: TRBJ2-7
abundance: once
d_gene: NA
v_gene: TRBV5-1
CDR3nt: TGCGCCAGCAGCTTGGCCATAGGGAACAGACACGAGCAGTACTTC
CDR3aa: CASSLAIGNRHEQYF

j_gene: TRBJ2-6
abundance: NA
d_gene: NA
v_gene: TRBV9
CDR3nt: TGTGCCAGCAGCCCCCGGCGTTTTTCTGGGGCCAACGTCCTGACTTTC
CDR3aa: CASSPRRFSGANVLTF

j_gene: TRBJ2-7
abundance: NA
d_gene: NA
v_gene: TRBV3-1/TRBV3-2
CDR3nt: TGTGCCAGCAGCCCCTCGGGCTCCTACGAGCAGTACTTC
CDR3aa: CASSPSGSYEQYF

j_gene: TRBJ2-1
abundance: NA
d_gene: NA
v_gene: TRBV5-1
CDR3nt: TGCGCCAGCAGCTTTGGGGACAACCACAATGAGCAGTTCTTC
CDR3aa: CASSFGDNHNEQFF

j_gene: TRBJ2-3
abundance: NA
d_gene: NA
v_gene: TRBV30
CDR3nt: TGTGCCTGGAGTCTCTCCTCGGATACGCAGTATTTT
CDR3aa: CAWSLSSDTQYF

j_gene: TRBJ2-3
abundance: NA
d_gene: TRBD2
v_gene: TRBV7-3
CDR3nt: TGTGCCAGCAGCTCCGGACTAGCGGGGGGGAGCGGGACGCAGTATTTT
CDR3aa: CASSSGLAGGSGTQYF